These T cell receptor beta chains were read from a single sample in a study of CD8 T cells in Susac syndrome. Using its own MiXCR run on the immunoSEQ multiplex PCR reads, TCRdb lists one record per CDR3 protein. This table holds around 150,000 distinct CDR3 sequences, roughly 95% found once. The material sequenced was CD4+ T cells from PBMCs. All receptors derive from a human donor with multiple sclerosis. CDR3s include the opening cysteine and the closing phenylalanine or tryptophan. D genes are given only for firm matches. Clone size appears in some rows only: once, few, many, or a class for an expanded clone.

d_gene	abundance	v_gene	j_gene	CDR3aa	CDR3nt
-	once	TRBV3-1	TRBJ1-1	CASSQSSRTEAFF	TGTGCCAGCAGCCAATCAAGTCGTACTGAAGCTTTCTTT
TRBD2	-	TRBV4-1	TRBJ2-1	CASSQWGLADNEQFF	TGCGCCAGCAGCCAGTGGGGACTAGCGGACAATGAGCAGTTCTTC
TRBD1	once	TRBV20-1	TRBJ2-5	CSATGQGDIETQYF	TGCAGTGCGACGGGACAGGGGGATATCGAGACCCAGTACTTC
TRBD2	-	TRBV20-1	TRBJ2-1	CSASGGSTVDEQFF	TGCAGTGCTAGCGGCGGGAGTACCGTCGATGAGCAGTTCTTC
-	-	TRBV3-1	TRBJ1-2	CASSLRDLYGYTF	TGTGCCAGCAGCCTCCGGGACCTCTATGGCTACACCTTC
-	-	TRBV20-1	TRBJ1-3	CSASPGHVGNTIYF	TGCAGTGCTAGCCCGGGCCACGTAGGAAACACCATATATTTT
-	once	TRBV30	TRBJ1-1	CAWSYSMVRAEAFF	TGTGCCTGGAGTTACTCAATGGTGCGGGCTGAAGCTTTCTTT
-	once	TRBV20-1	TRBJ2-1	CSARNHLESYNEQFF	TGCAGTGCTAGAAATCATCTAGAGAGTTACAATGAGCAGTTCTTC
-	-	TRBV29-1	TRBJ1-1	CSVVVLGQNTEAFF	TGCAGCGTTGTAGTTCTGGGGCAGAACACTGAAGCTTTCTTT
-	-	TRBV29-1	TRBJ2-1	CSATIYNEQFF	TGCAGCGCGACTATTTACAATGAGCAGTTCTTC
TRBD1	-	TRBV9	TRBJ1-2	CASSDGTGRGGYTF	TGTGCCAGCAGCGACGGGACAGGGAGGGGTGGCTACACCTTC
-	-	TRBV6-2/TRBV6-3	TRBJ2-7	CASSYLKEYQQYF	TGTGCCAGCAGTTATTTGAAGGAGTACCAGCAGTACTTC
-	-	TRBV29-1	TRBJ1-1	CSARVGGGTEAFF	TGCAGCGCTCGGGTAGGGGGAGGCACTGAAGCTTTCTTT
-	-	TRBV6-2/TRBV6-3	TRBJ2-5	CASSLSVAAQETQYF	TGTGCCAGCAGCCTCTCGGTAGCGGCTCAAGAGACCCAGTACTTC
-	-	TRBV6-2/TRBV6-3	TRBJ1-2	CASSPAPARGRGYTF	TGTGCCAGCAGCCCCGCTCCGGCAAGGGGCCGAGGCTACACCTTC
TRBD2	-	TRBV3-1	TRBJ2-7	CASSQAGGSYEQYF	TGTGCCAGCAGCCAAGCGGGGGGCTCCTACGAGCAGTACTTC
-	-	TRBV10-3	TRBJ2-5	CAIRGEGGTQYF	TGTGCCATCAGGGGAGAGGGGGGGACCCAGTACTTC
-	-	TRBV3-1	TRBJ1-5	CASSPDTGSNQPQHF	TGTGCCAGCAGCCCGGACACCGGTAGCAATCAGCCCCAGCATTTT
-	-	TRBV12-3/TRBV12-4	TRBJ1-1	CASTRMGLNTEAFF	TGTGCCAGCACCAGAATGGGGCTGAACACTGAAGCTTTCTTT
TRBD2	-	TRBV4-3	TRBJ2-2	CASSPGLAGDGGGGELFF	TGCGCCAGCAGCCCGGGACTAGCGGGAGATGGTGGAGGCGGGGAGCTGTTTTTT
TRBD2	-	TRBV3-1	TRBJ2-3	CASSKTSGRGASTDTQYF	TGTGCCAGCAGCAAGACTAGCGGGAGAGGAGCTAGCACAGATACGCAGTATTTT